Below are 17 T cell receptor beta chains sequenced from a single sample in a study of blood T cells in healthy people across ages. Using a J-beta primer mix together with a sample-barcoded 5' primer, a second PCR was run for about 6 to 11 cycles. TCRdb reprocessed the 5' RACE reads via MiXCR and lists one record per CDR3 protein. The sample has approximately 1,000,000 distinct CDR3 sequences, over 35% seen once; the top ten hold around 18%. Sequencing was carried out using blood. All receptors come from a woman in her fifties or sixties in good health.

The CDR3 spells CATSRQTTSGVPNEQFF. The DNA for the CDR3 is TGTGCCACCAGCAGACAGACAACTAGCGGGGTCCCTAATGAGCAGTTCTTC. V and J are TRBV15 and TRBJ2-1, with 10 bases matching TRBD2. Germline lookup yields CDR1 LNHNV and CDR2 YYDKDF (reference sequence). With V trimmed by 2 bases and J by 7 bases, 11 bases remained unmatched. This CDR3 is built from 17 residues.

The chain recombines TRBV24-1 with TRBJ1-1; D ambiguous. The CDR3 runs 13 residues. CDR1 is KGHDR, CDR2 SFDVKD, per germline. Trimming pared 6 bases from V and 2 bases from J, leaving 9 bases between. For the CDR3, the DNA is TGTGCCACCAGTTCCAGAACAAACACTGAAGCTTTCTTT. Translating it yields CATSSRTNTEAFF.

The chain couples TRBV20-1 to TRBJ1-5; the D is unclear. Looked up from germline, CDR1 is DFQATT and CDR2 is SNEGSKA (reference sequence). V dropped 3 bases and J dropped 3 bases, with 12 bases sitting between them. This CDR3 spans 14 amino acids. As DNA, the CDR3 is TGCAGTGCTAGCGTCGGGCAGTCCAATCAGCCCCAGCATTTT. Its translation: CSASVGQSNQPQHF.

This clonotype came up a few times. V usage is TRBV4-1 and J usage is TRBJ2-4; TRBD1 matches 9 bases. Germline CDR1 MGHRA, CDR2 YSYEKL. The CDR3 sequence is 17 residues long. V gave up 3 bases and J gave up 0 bases; unmatched junction bases: 6. CDR3 bases: TGCGCCAGCAGCCACCAACAGGGGGCCCTAGCCAAAAACATTCAGTACTTC. It specifies CASSHQQGALAKNIQYF.

In this sample, this clonotype turned up a few times. The chain joins TRBV27 to TRBJ2-3; 7 bases match TRBD1. The V gene's germline CDR1 is MNHEY and CDR2 SMNVEV (reference sequence). There are 14 residues in the CDR3. Germline trimming cut 2 bases from V and 4 bases from J; bases unmatched to any gene: 3. CDR3 coding DNA: TGTGCCAGCAGTTTACACAGGGGCTCAGATACGCAGTATTTT. This gives the protein CASSLHRGSDTQYF.

The chain is built from TRBV28 and TRBJ2-7; D may match TRBD1 or TRBD2 (5 bases each). The CDR3 contains 14 residues. The germline CDR1 and CDR2 sequences are MDHEN and SYDVKM. V was pared by 6 bases and J by 7 bases, with 19 bases between. CDR3 in amino acids: CASSPGKGIREQYF. CDR3 in DNA: TGTGCCAGCAGCCCCGGGAAGGGGATTAGAGAGCAGTACTTC.

The chain has TRBV19 and TRBJ2-1, with 7 positions matching TRBD1. CDR1 and CDR2 from the germline V gene are LNHDA and SQIVND (reference sequence). V shed 1 base, J shed 12 bases, and the junction held 9 bases outside the gene matches. The CDR3 runs to 14 residues. The CDR3: CASSIVGTEGVQFF. The CDR3 region has the DNA TGTGCCAGTAGTATAGTAGGGACAGAAGGGGTGCAGTTCTTC.

The table lists this clonotype with a few counts. V and J are TRBV27 and TRBJ2-7; 8 bases align to TRBD2. V lost 7 bases and J lost 2; bases outside the gene matches: 13. The CDR3 consists of 16 residues. In germline, CDR1 is MNHEY, CDR2 SMNVEV (reference sequence). The CDR3 protein is CASTPGAGGGTYEQYF. DNA of the CDR3: TGTGCCAGCACTCCAGGGGCGGGAGGCGGTACCTACGAGCAGTACTTC.

The chain couples TRBV7-2 to TRBJ1-2; 7 bases map to TRBD1. Germline CDR1 is SGHTA and CDR2 is FQGNSA. The CDR3 loop spans 13 amino acids. Trimming removed 7 bases from V and 4 bases from J; junction bases left unmatched: 6. This CDR3 reads CASTPTGFYGYTF. In DNA form, the CDR3 reads TGTGCCAGCACCCCGACAGGGTTCTATGGCTACACCTTC.

This clonotype was picked up a small number of times. The chain carries TRBV20-1 and TRBJ2-5; D uncertain. CDR3 length: 10 residues. V shed 5 bases and J shed 4 bases, with 5 bases lying between them. CDR1 is DFQATT and CDR2 is SNEGSKA in the germline V gene (reference sequence). CDR3 loop: CSAGPETQYF. CDR3 DNA sequence: TGCAGTGCTGGACCAGAGACCCAGTACTTC.

This clonotype was counted only a few times. The chain is built from TRBV20-1 and TRBJ2-1; D unresolved. The CDR3 is 11 residues long. CDR1 is DFQATT, CDR2 SNEGSKA, per germline (reference sequence). V was clipped by 2 bases and J by 10 bases, with 9 bases between them. CDR3: CSARIAEEQFF. DNA of the CDR3: TGCAGTGCTAGAATCGCAGAGGAGCAGTTCTTC.

The chain carries TRBV29-1 and TRBJ2-4; 8 nucleotides align to TRBD1. The CDR3 loop spans 13 amino acids. The ends lost 7 bases at V and 13 bases at J; junction bases unmatched: 15. The germline CDR1 and CDR2 sequences are SQVTM and ANQGSEA. The CDR3 here is CSACQGAVYKQYF. The CDR3, as DNA: TGCAGCGCTTGTCAGGGGGCGGTTTACAAGCAGTACTTC.

This chain joins TRBV20-1 and TRBJ2-5, with D perhaps given as TRBD1 or TRBD2 (5 bases each). The ends were cut back, 0 bases at V and 3 bases at J, with 14 bases in the middle. The length of the CDR3 is 15 residues. Germline loops: CDR1 DFQATT, CDR2 SNEGSKA (reference sequence). This chain's CDR3 is CSARDRVGIEETQYF. The CDR3, as DNA: TGCAGTGCTAGAGACAGGGTCGGGATAGAAGAGACCCAGTACTTC.

This chain uses TRBV18 with TRBJ2-3; 10 nucleotides agree with TRBD1. Trimming took 4 bases from V and 1 from J; bases not matched to a gene: 8. Germline V lookup: CDR1 KGHSH, CDR2 LQKENI. The CDR3 is made up of 17 amino acids. The chain's CDR3 is CASSLKHGQGGTDTQYF. CDR3 in DNA: TGTGCCAGCTCACTAAAACATGGACAGGGGGGCACAGATACGCAGTATTTT.

This clonotype was observed many times. This sequence joins TRBV6-2 or TRBV6-3 and TRBJ2-5; D may be TRBD1 or TRBD2 (6 bases each). The CDR3 is 14 amino acids. The germline V gene has CDR1 MNHEY and CDR2 SVGEGT. The germline V and J ends were trimmed by 7 bases and 2 bases, with 14 bases remaining between them. CDR3 residues: CASKGGQSQETQYF. The CDR3 coding sequence is TGTGCCAGCAAAGGGGGGCAGTCACAAGAGACCCAGTACTTC.

V is TRBV27 and J is TRBJ2-3, with D hard to call. V was pared by 10 bases and J by 6 bases, with 5 bases between. The V gene's germline CDR1 is MNHEY and CDR2 SMNVEV (reference sequence). The CDR3 has 9 amino acids. CDR3 loop: CATRDTQYF. The CDR3 bases are TGTGCCACCAGGGATACGCAGTATTTT.

The gene calls are TRBV27 and TRBJ2-1; TRBD1 aligns across 9 bases. This CDR3 comprises 14 residues. Germline trimming cut 5 bases from V and 13 bases from J; bases unmatched to any gene: 12. Looked up from germline, CDR1 is MNHEY and CDR2 is SMNVEV (reference sequence). Written as DNA, the CDR3 is TGTGCCAGCAGTCTAGACAGGGGGGCAGAGACCCAGTTCTTC. Amino acid sequence: CASSLDRGAETQFF.